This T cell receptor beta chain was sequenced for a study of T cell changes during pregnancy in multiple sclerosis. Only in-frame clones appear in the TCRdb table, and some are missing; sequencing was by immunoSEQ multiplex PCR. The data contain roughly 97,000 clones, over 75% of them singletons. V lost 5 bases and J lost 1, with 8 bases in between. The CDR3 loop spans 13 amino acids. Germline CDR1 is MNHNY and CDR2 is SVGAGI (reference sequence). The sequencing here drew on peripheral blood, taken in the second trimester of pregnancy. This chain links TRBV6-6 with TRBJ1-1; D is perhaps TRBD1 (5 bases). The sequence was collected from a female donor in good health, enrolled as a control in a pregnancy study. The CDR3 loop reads CASSDSPNTEAFF. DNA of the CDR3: TGTGCCAGCAGTGACAGTCCGAACACTGAAGCTTTCTTT.